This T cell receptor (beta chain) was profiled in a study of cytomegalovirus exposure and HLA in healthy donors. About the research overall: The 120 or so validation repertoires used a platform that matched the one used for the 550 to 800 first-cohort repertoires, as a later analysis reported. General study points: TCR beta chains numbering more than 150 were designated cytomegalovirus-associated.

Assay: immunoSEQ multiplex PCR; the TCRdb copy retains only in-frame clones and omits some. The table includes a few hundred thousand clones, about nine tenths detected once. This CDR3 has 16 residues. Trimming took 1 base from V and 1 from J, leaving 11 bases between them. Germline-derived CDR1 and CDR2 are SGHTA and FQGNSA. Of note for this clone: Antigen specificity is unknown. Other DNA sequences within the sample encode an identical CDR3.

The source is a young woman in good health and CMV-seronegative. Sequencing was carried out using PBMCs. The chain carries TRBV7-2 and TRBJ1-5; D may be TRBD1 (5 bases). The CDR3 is CASSLVGGPSNQPQHF. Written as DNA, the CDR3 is TGTGCCAGCAGCTTAGTCGGGGGTCCCAGCAATCAGCCCCAGCATTTT.